This TCR beta chain was recorded in a study of cytomegalovirus exposure and HLA in healthy donors. Findings of the study overall: Equally common other TCR beta chains were less clonally expanded than HLA-associated ones, a later analysis found. In vitro testing confirmed a few CMV-associated chains as specific for CMV antigens. CMV serostatus was the only recorded immune exposure for donors.

Amplification used 60 Vbeta primers and 13 Jbeta primers. Per the authors' pipeline: Later, some 79 million unique TCR beta chains were counted in an analysis, and about 10 million of them were shared. The repertoire was sequenced with immunoSEQ multiplex PCR; TCRdb's copy has only in-frame clones and lacks some. The V and J calls and clone size were taken over from that table, and D and trimming were inferred from the DNA. The sample contains about 120,000 clones, approximately 80% of which appear only once. On this clone: Its antigen is still unknown. Other DNA sequences in this sample translate to the same CDR3.

This CDR3 has 14 residues. Trimming cost V 4 bases and J 2 bases; bases outside gene matches: 2. From germline, CDR1 is SGDLS and CDR2 YYNGEE. This sequence joins TRBV9 and TRBJ1-5; TRBD1 matches at 8 bases. The receptor was isolated from a woman aged 35 to 49 in good health and CMV-seropositive. Sequencing was performed on PBMCs. CDR3 region: CASSPTGGNQPQHF. Written as DNA, the CDR3 is TGTGCCAGCAGCCCGACAGGGGGCAATCAGCCCCAGCATTTT. Looking up the rest from reference TRBV9 and TRBJ1-5 gives the full variable domain: DSGVTQTPKHLITATGQRVTLRCSPRSGDLSVYWYQQSLDQGLQFLIQYYNGEERAKGNILERFSAQQFPDLHSELNLSSLELGDSALYFCASSPTGGNQPQHFGDGTRLSIL.